Detailed here is one T cell receptor (beta chain). The antigen it recognizes is unknown. Base qualities are not provided; no much larger clone lies one nucleotide away. Clipping removes 0 bases from V and 3 bases from J, with 3 as the unmatched junction base count. The CDR3 has 14 amino acids, counting the end cysteine and phenylalanine. The sequence is cut down to CDR3 DNA, 42 bases in frame from base 1. Taken from the germline V gene, the CDR1 and CDR2 loops are SGDLS and YYNGEE. Library preparation used the immunoSEQ multiplex PCR assay. For most patients, genomic DNA was isolated using the Qiagen DNeasy Blood and Tissue Kit and was shipped frozen to Adaptive Biotechnologies for TCR sequencing. For most patients, genomic DNA was subjected to high-throughput TCR-beta CDR3 sequencing by Adaptive Biotechnologies. In the paper's pipeline: Adaptive's ImmunoSEQ software was the source of the TCR sequencing data for fewer than 20 patients, while a few other patients were processed with MiXCR and VDJtools. CD4 versus CD8 sorting errors were corrected by removing sequences found in both subsets at a frequency ratio below 5:1. Because the origin of CDR3 nucleotide sequences shared between donor and recipient could not be assigned, those sequences were removed. At least 2-fold expansion over unstimulated cells and a minimum CFSE-low frequency of 0.002% (template counts) or 0.001% (read counts) were required for clones to be classified as alloreactive. Clones were considered mappable if detected in sequenced pre-transplant spleen, lymph node, or MLR CFSE-low populations of the donor or recipient. Cumulative frequency of alloreactive clones was calculated as a percentage of all sequences weighted by copy number. As stored in TCRdb, this immuneACCESS dataset retains in-frame rearrangements with V and J assigned. A fraction of the clones does not appear; measured against another copy, unresolved V genes explain less than half of the discrepancy, and the remainder lacks a known reason. That table supplies the V and J calls and clone size; D and trimming were determined from the DNA. Present in this sample are roughly 100,000 clones, more than 75% of which were seen just once. 0.9% of the sample is in the top ten clones.

Reading the label with the study, this specimen's time point is: cells obtained before transplantation from donor or recipient. CD3+CD4+ and CD3+CD8+ populations were FACS-sorted from unstimulated pre-transplant donor and recipient cells taken from spleen or lymph nodes. The data originate from a study of graft-versus-host responses after intestinal transplantation (dated by TCRdb to the early 2020s). Background on the whole study: The transplants that recipients got were multivisceral, liver-intestinal, or isolated intestinal. To identify alloreactive clones, pre-transplant mixed lymphocyte reaction products were sequenced and then compared with unstimulated pre-transplant donor and recipient T cells. Anti-thymocyte globulin induction was given to all recipients, followed by maintenance tacrolimus and steroids for roughly 3 years. Rather than going through the commercial service, samples from a few later patients were sequenced in-house on an Illumina MiSeq and processed with MiXCR. Bulk TCR-beta CDR3 sequencing was used to track graft-versus-host and host-versus-graft alloreactive T cell clones in the graft, circulation and bone marrow after intestinal transplantation. The cohort enrolled about two dozen intestinal transplant recipients, one of whom was a retransplant, and 3 patients without pretransplant specimens were excluded. Donor T cell macrochimerism was defined as a peak of at least 4% donor T cells among recipient peripheral blood mononuclear cells.

What the research found in general, with its limitations: The conclusions were limited by the relatively low number and heterogeneity of the intestinal transplant patients. Early after transplant, peak levels of circulating GvH clones were found to be associated with declines in HvG clones. GvH clones were detected in recipient bone marrow, and some appeared earlier in ileal mucosa or blood, consistent with an intestinal mucosal origin. Patients with donor T cell macrochimerism had high GvH to HvG T cell clonal ratios in their allografts.

This sequence originates from a human donor who received an intestinal transplant. Sample: unstimulated CD4+ T cells sorted from spleen or lymph node cells, taken before intestinal transplant. The chain couples TRBV9 to TRBJ2-7; 7 bases in the middle match TRBD1. The DNA sequence reads TGTGCCAGCAGCGTAGAACCAGGGGGCTACGAGCAGTACTTC. This is translated as CASSVEPGGYEQYF.